This TCR beta chain was observed in a study of T cell repertoires in aging, cancer and after chemotherapy (dated by TCRdb to the late 2010s). In terms of the full investigation: The donors fell into six age groups ranging from 30 or younger to 70 or older, and each group had at least three individuals. Paired pre- and post-chemotherapy samples in the hematological group came from chronic lymphocytic leukemia patients treated with fludarabine- or bendamustine-based regimens. The complete dataset included about 8.8 million TCR reads. To examine immunoaging and T cell reconstitution after chemotherapy, the study profiled TCR beta repertoires in peripheral blood from healthy donors and cancer patients. Alongside about 97 healthy donors serving as a reference group, the cohort included roughly 220 cancer patients, of whom 94 had hematological cancers and about 130 had solid cancers. Paper-wide results and their limitations: Hematological cancer patients had lymphoid organ infiltration, which may itself impair thymic emigration or peripheral T cell expansion. In both cancer cohorts, median generation probability rose over the chemotherapy interval, which suggests that the repertoire was reconstituted through rebound thymic output. Compared with age-matched healthy donors, untreated patients with either hematological or solid cancers had significantly lower TCR diversity in the blood along with higher clonality. In healthy donors, the decline in TCR diversity with age was mainly explained by loss of richness, whereas in cancer patients loss of evenness was also found to contribute. According to the authors, the repertoire data do not permit conclusions about immunological memory after chemotherapy.

Instead of sorted cells or RNA, genomic DNA extracted from peripheral blood served as the source for amplifying TCR beta rearrangements. CDR1 DFQATT and CDR2 SNEGSKA are derived from the germline V gene (reference sequence). V drops 0 bases and J drops 5 bases, leaving 13 bases in between. The CDR3, cysteine through phenylalanine, is 15 amino acids long. The only DNA kept is the CDR3, 45 bases in frame from the first base. Using a mixed TRB-A/B primer pool, multiplex touch-down PCR amplified rearranged TRB sequences covering the V, D and J segments. Illumina adapters and sample indices were attached to the amplicons through two consecutive PCR reactions run with Phusion HS II polymerase. After gel purification with the NucleoSpin Gel and PCR Clean-up kit, the amplicons were checked using Qubit and an Agilent 2100 Bioanalyzer. Sequencing of libraries was carried out on an Illumina MiSeq in 600-cycle, single-indexed, paired-end runs. As for the authors' bioinformatics: Processing of the TRB sequences was carried out with MiXCR versions 2.12 and 3.0.5. Each unique CDR3 nucleotide sequence counted as one clone, and only productive sequences with at least two reads were retained. Repertoire metrics included Shannon diversity, evenness, clonality (one minus evenness), and alpha-parameterized diversity profiles from alpha 0 to 5. Generation probabilities of clones in paired pre- and post-chemotherapy samples were computed with the IGoR algorithm. Starting from the raw public reads, TCRdb applied fastp trimming at Q25, assembled clones with MiXCR and retained in-frame beta chains. Rows with a matching CDR3 protein are joined into one entry that keeps the most common DNA and genes. Clone size and V and J calls follow TCRdb, not the original study. This sample holds just under 800 distinct CDR3 sequences; roughly a fifth were observed only once. The ten largest clones add up to approximately 15% of the sample.

In the case of this clonotype: The antigen it binds to is not known. Base qualities were left out, and no much larger clone turns up one base away.

This receptor was identified in a human donor with a blood cancer. This chain is built from TRBV20-1 and TRBJ1-4, and TRBD1 may be the D gene, going by 6 matching bases. What was sequenced was blood. The CDR3 has the sequence CSARDWGGGNEKLFF. The nucleotides read TGCAGTGCTAGAGATTGGGGAGGGGGGAATGAAAAACTGTTTTTT.